This T cell receptor beta chain was documented in a study of blood T cell repertoires in COVID-19. At the level of the study: Collection of acute and convalescent COVID-19 samples took place in the United States, Italy and Spain. T cells, B-cell-depleted T cells, or PBMCs provided the cDNA or gDNA that served as material.

In the source study's methods: Estimates of nucleated cell counts were drawn from the amplification of reference gene primers. Sequencing used immunoSEQ multiplex PCR; TCRdb keeps in-frame clones, though not all of them. V and J calls and clone size are as listed in that table; D and trimming were resolved from the DNA. The sample records around 72,000 clones, 70% to 90% being singletons. The germline CDR1 and CDR2 sequences are MGHRA and YSYEKL. The CDR3 is 16 amino acids. V gave up 1 base and J gave up 1 base, with 10 bases separating them. The chain carries TRBV4-1 and TRBJ1-4, with a possible D match to TRBD1 (5 bases). Material for sequencing was peripheral blood. The clonotype was recovered from a man aged 50 to 60 with acute or convalescent COVID-19. CDR3 loop: CASSQVGVGTNEKLFF. CDR3 nucleotide sequence: TGCGCCAGCAGCCAAGTAGGGGTTGGAACTAATGAAAAACTGTTTTTT.